This T cell receptor (beta chain) was recorded in a study of blood T cells in healthy people across ages. Through a sample-barcoded 5' primer and a J-beta primer mix, a second PCR was run for about 6 to 12 cycles. TCRdb re-analysed the 5' RACE reads in MiXCR, keeping a single row per CDR3 protein. The table has some 710,000 distinct CDR3 sequences, more than 35% seen once. Each donor was a healthy Caucasian individual from Russia, aged about 6 to 100. Staff drew 8 to 10 milliliters of peripheral blood from each donor. The origin of this receptor is a man at least 80 years old in good health. The sequenced sample was blood.

Here the CDR3 reads CSAQTSRYEQYF. The CDR3 nucleotides are TGCAGTGCTCAAACTAGCAGATACGAGCAGTACTTC. The gene calls are TRBV20-1 and TRBJ2-7; perhaps TRBD2 as D (6 bases). Trimming shortened V by 5 bases and J by 4 bases, and 12 bases separated the two germline ends. Germline lookup yields CDR1 DFQATT and CDR2 SNEGSKA (reference sequence). The CDR3 sequence is 12 residues long.